Here is one T cell receptor beta chain with its context. The data were taken from a study of cytomegalovirus exposure and HLA in healthy donors. V trimming: 1 base; J trimming: 5 bases; junction bases outside the gene matches: 4. The CDR3 is 15 amino acids. Looked up from germline, CDR1 is SGHRS and CDR2 is YFSETQ. The PCR ran on 60 Vbeta and 13 Jbeta primers. Measured with immunoSEQ multiplex PCR; TCRdb has only the in-frame clones, and not every one. The table for this sample gives 50,000 or so clones. This chain connects TRBV5-1 to TRBJ2-3, with 10 bases aligning to TRBD2. The sequencing input was PBMCs. The sequence derives from a woman aged 60-75 years in good health and CMV-seropositive. The CDR3 spells CASSLSGGAGDTQYF. The CDR3 nucleotides are TGCGCCAGCAGCTTGAGCGGGGGGGCTGGAGATACGCAGTATTTT. The entire variable domain, with the rest obtained from reference TRBV5-1 and TRBJ2-3, is as follows: KAGVTQTPRYLIKTRGQQVTLSCSPISGHRSVSWYQQTPGQGLQFLFEYFSETQRNKGNFPGRFSGRQFSNSRSEMNVSTLELGDSALYLCASSLSGGAGDTQYFGPGTRLTVL.